The 24 T cell receptor beta chains below come from one sample, sequenced in a study of cytomegalovirus exposure and HLA in healthy donors. Produced via immunoSEQ multiplex PCR; TCRdb's table is partial and in-frame only. The table shows tens of thousands of clones, with 90% to 95% occurring only once. The sequencing input was PBMCs. These receptors came from a woman younger than 45 in good health and CMV-seronegative.

The V call is TRBV19, the J call TRBJ2-7; D is unclear. CDR3 length: 11 residues. V was cut by 4 bases and J by 3 bases, with 4 bases left in between. Germline-derived CDR1 and CDR2 are LNHDA and SQIVND (reference sequence). The CDR3 DNA reads TGTGCCAGTAGTAATTACTACGAGCAGTACTTC. It translates to CASSNYYEQYF.

The chain employs TRBV5-1 and TRBJ2-5, with D perhaps TRBD1 (5 bases). V lost 0 bases and J lost 2, with 8 bases in between. This CDR3 region has 14 residues. CDR1 is SGHRS, CDR2 YFSETQ, per germline. As DNA, the CDR3 is TGCGCCAGCAGCTTGGTTTCAGGGCAAGAGACCCAGTACTTC. It translates to CASSLVSGQETQYF.

The chain recombines TRBV6-6 with TRBJ2-3; 8 nucleotides align to TRBD1. CDR1 and CDR2 (germline): MNHNY, SVGAGI (reference sequence). V trimming: 10 bases; J trimming: 3 bases; junction bases outside the gene matches: 15. This CDR3 comprises 16 residues. CDR3 DNA: TGTGCCACCTCCCAGGGCCCTTACAGGGGGACAGATACGCAGTATTTT. It yields the protein CATSQGPYRGTDTQYF.

The chain carries TRBV28 and TRBJ1-5, with D maybe TRBD1 (6 bases). Trimming stripped 4 bases from V and 4 bases from J, with 11 bases between. Germline V gives CDR1 MDHEN, CDR2 SYDVKM. This CDR3 spans 14 amino acids. DNA for the CDR3: TGTGCCAGCAGTTCTGGGGGCGGTAATCAGCCCCAGCATTTT. Its translation: CASSSGGGNQPQHF.

The genes are TRBV2 and TRBJ1-4; maybe TRBD1 (5 bases). Germline CDR1 SNHLY, CDR2 FYNNEI. The ends were cut back, 11 bases at V and 8 bases at J, with 15 bases in the middle. CDR3 length: 12 residues. The CDR3 loop is CAGKQEREKLFF. In nucleotides, the CDR3 is TGTGCCGGAAAACAGGAGAGGGAAAAACTGTTTTTT. The full variable domain, rest sourced from reference TRBV2 and TRBJ1-4, is EPEVTQTPSHQVTQMGQEVILRCVPISNHLYFYWYRQILGQKVEFLVSFYNNEISEKSEIFDDQFSVERPDGSNFTLKIRSTKLEDSAMYFCAGKQEREKLFFGSGTQLSVL.

The CDR3 reads CASCGNLRDTQYF. CDR3 coding DNA: TGTGCCAGCTGCGGGAACCTCCGTGATACGCAGTATTTT. The chain uses TRBV2 and TRBJ2-3, with D perhaps matching TRBD2 (6 bases). The V end lost 8 bases, the J end lost 6 bases, and 15 bases lay between the germline ends. The germline CDR1 and CDR2 sequences are SNHLY and FYNNEI. The CDR3 has 13 amino acids.

The chain has TRBV19 and TRBJ1-2; the match to TRBD1 covers 7 bases. The CDR3 is made up of 11 amino acids. Germline CDR1 and CDR2: LNHDA and SQIVND (reference sequence). Trimming cost V 10 bases and J 5 bases; bases outside gene matches: 4. This chain's CDR3 is CATKQGYGYTF. Here the CDR3 DNA reads TGTGCCACCAAACAGGGGTATGGCTACACCTTC.

J is TRBJ2-1 and V is TRBV7-2; 9 bases are a match to TRBD2. Germline V lookup: CDR1 SGHTA, CDR2 FQGNSA. V was clipped by 3 bases and J by 10 bases; unmatched bases: 7. CDR3 length: 14 residues. The CDR3 region has the DNA TGTGCCAGCAGCTTCGGCGGGGGGGCATCCGAGCAGTTCTTC. It specifies CASSFGGGASEQFF.

V is TRBV4-1 and J is TRBJ2-5; 12 bases align to TRBD2. The germline V gene has CDR1 MGHRA and CDR2 YSYEKL. This CDR3 spans 16 amino acids. V lost 2 bases, J lost 4 bases, and 5 bases stayed unmatched. Here the CDR3 reads CASSQLLAGGRETQYF. CDR3 nucleotide sequence: TGCGCCAGCAGCCAACTCCTAGCGGGAGGGCGAGAGACCCAGTACTTC.

This clone was seen only once. This chain joins TRBV5-1 and TRBJ1-2; D is undetermined. Germline values: CDR1 SGHRS, CDR2 YFSETQ. Deletions cut 4 bases from V and 5 bases from J, with 18 bases between. This CDR3 region has 15 residues. The CDR3 coding sequence is TGCGCCAGCAGCGTAGACCAGGTAGTGGGTTATGGCTACACCTTC. Protein product: CASSVDQVVGYGYTF.

The CDR3: CASSRRGGDGELFF. CDR3 DNA: TGTGCCAGCAGCCGCCGGGGAGGGGACGGGGAGCTGTTTTTT. The V and J genes are TRBV5-8 and TRBJ2-2; 7 bases align to TRBD2. Losses at the gene ends were 4 bases for V and 7 bases for J; bases not matched to a gene: 7. This CDR3 is 14 amino acids long. Germline V gene sequence: CDR1 SGHTS, CDR2 YDEGEE.

The V call is TRBV9, the J call TRBJ2-7, with 11 bases fitting TRBD1. CDR1 SGDLS and CDR2 YYNGEE come from the germline V gene. V shed 0 bases and J 4 bases; nucleotides not matched to a gene: 3. The CDR3 loop spans 15 amino acids. The DNA of the CDR3 is TGTGCCAGCAGCGTAGGTGGACAGGGGGCTTACGAGCAGTACTTC. Protein product: CASSVGGQGAYEQYF.

The V gene is TRBV28, the J gene TRBJ1-3, with D tentatively TRBD1 (5 bases). The ends were cut back, 3 bases at V and 9 bases at J, with 15 bases in the middle. CDR1 is MDHEN and CDR2 is SYDVKM in the germline V gene. CDR3 length equals 14 residues. The CDR3 nucleotides are TGTGCCAGCAGTTTTTGGGACCGGGGGGTCACCATATATTTT. Translated, it gives CASSFWDRGVTIYF.

This chain connects TRBV7-2 to TRBJ1-5, with TRBD1 matching over 8 bases. Germline V lookup: CDR1 SGHTA, CDR2 FQGNSA. The V segment lost 3 bases and the J segment 3 bases; nucleotides outside the gene matches: 7. The CDR3 contains 16 residues. DNA for the CDR3: TGTGCCAGCAGCTTCCCCGGGACAGGAGCCAATCAGCCCCAGCATTTT. The encoded protein is CASSFPGTGANQPQHF.

The chain has TRBV6-1 and TRBJ2-1; 11 nucleotides match TRBD1. V gave up 7 bases and J gave up 7 bases; unmatched junction bases: 6. This CDR3 is built from 14 residues. Germline V gene sequence: CDR1 MNHNS, CDR2 SASEGT. The CDR3 reads CASTRDRGGNEQFF. The DNA for the CDR3 is TGTGCCAGCACCCGGGACAGGGGGGGGAATGAGCAGTTCTTC.

V gene TRBV4-1 combines with J gene TRBJ1-1, with D unclear. The CDR3 is 15 amino acids. Germline assignment: CDR1 MGHRA and CDR2 YSYEKL. Trimming stripped 8 bases from V and 1 base from J, with 17 bases between. This CDR3 is CASRGGSTENTEAFF. The CDR3 DNA reads as TGCGCCAGCCGGGGTGGTTCTACAGAGAACACTGAAGCTTTCTTT.

This CDR3 is CASSLDRSGETQYF. CDR3 DNA: TGTGCCAGCAGCTTAGACAGGTCAGGGGAGACCCAGTACTTC. The V and J genes are TRBV11-3 and TRBJ2-5; maybe TRBD1 (5 bases). The CDR3 sequence is 14 residues long. Trimming shortened V by 0 bases and J by 5 bases, and 10 bases separated the two germline ends. Germline CDR1 is SGHNT and CDR2 is YENEEA.

The chain uses TRBV19 and TRBJ1-5; 7 bases agree with TRBD1. With V trimmed by 5 bases and J by 4 bases, 11 bases remained unmatched. In germline, CDR1 is LNHDA, CDR2 SQIVND (reference sequence). CDR3 length equals 16 residues. The CDR3 DNA is TGTGCCAGTAGTCCTGAGACAGGGCTGGGGAATCAGCCCCAGCATTTT. Protein: CASSPETGLGNQPQHF.

The gene calls are TRBV7-2 and TRBJ1-4, with no clear D. This CDR3 has 15 residues. Trimming cost V 1 base and J 0 bases, with 6 bases left between them. CDR1 and CDR2 (germline): SGHTA, FQGNSA. The CDR3 reads CASSLDGATNEKLFF. In DNA, the CDR3 is TGTGCCAGCAGCTTAGACGGGGCAACTAATGAAAAACTGTTTTTT.

This clone was recorded once. The chain uses TRBV28 and TRBJ1-3; tentatively, D is TRBD1 (5 bases). Trimming took 7 bases from V and 4 from J, leaving 17 bases between them. Germline loops: CDR1 MDHEN, CDR2 SYDVKM. This CDR3 has 15 residues. CDR3 sequence: CASTLGRVIGNTIYF. The CDR3 DNA sequence: TGTGCCAGCACCCTGGGCAGGGTGATCGGAAACACCATATATTTT.

The V gene is TRBV14, the J gene TRBJ2-5; TRBD2 matches at 11 bases. After removal of 6 bases from V and 4 bases from J, the junction contained 7 bases not matched to a gene. Germline-derived CDR1 and CDR2 are SGHDN and FVKESK. The CDR3 loop spans 15 amino acids. Written as DNA, the CDR3 is TGTGCCAGCAGTAACCGACTAGCGGGAACAGAGACCCAGTACTTC. Its translation: CASSNRLAGTETQYF.

The chain recombines TRBV5-1 with TRBJ1-1, with D uncertain. Trimming stripped 0 bases from V and 1 base from J, with 7 bases between. Germline V gene lookup returns CDR1 SGHRS and CDR2 YFSETQ. This CDR3 region has 14 residues. The chain's CDR3 is CASSLDSPNTEAFF. The CDR3 DNA reads TGCGCCAGCAGCTTGGATTCTCCGAACACTGAAGCTTTCTTT.

This clone was seen just once. V gene TRBV19 combines with J gene TRBJ2-3, with D possibly matching TRBD1 (5 bases). The CDR3 has 14 amino acids. CDR1 and CDR2 (germline): LNHDA, SQIVND (reference sequence). Trimming left V 2 bases short and J 11 bases short, with 17 bases between. The chain's CDR3 is CASSIKGPGHGQYF. CDR3 nucleotide sequence: TGTGCCAGTAGTATAAAAGGGCCAGGGCACGGGCAGTATTTT.

This chain joins TRBV7-2 and TRBJ2-1; 7 bases match TRBD1. The CDR3 is 14 residues long. V lost 10 bases and J lost 4; bases outside the gene matches: 10. CDR1 is SGHTA, CDR2 FQGNSA, per germline. CDR3 coding DNA: TGTGCCACCATGATGGACAGGCCTTACAATGAGCAGTTCTTC. This gives the protein CATMMDRPYNEQFF. Complete variable domain (other parts from reference TRBV7-2 and TRBJ2-1): GAGVSQSPSNKVTEKGKDVELRCDPISGHTALYWYRQSLGQGLEFLIYFQGNSAPDKSGLPSDRFSAERTGGSVSTLTIQRTQQEDSAVYLCATMMDRPYNEQFFGPGTRLTVL.